This T cell receptor beta chain was obtained from a study of blood T cell repertoires in COVID-19. This CDR3 spans 12 amino acids. V shed 2 bases and J shed 11 bases, with 15 bases lying between them. CDR1 GTSNPN and CDR2 SVGIG come from the germline V gene (reference sequence). Profiled with immunoSEQ multiplex PCR; TCRdb holds only in-frame clones, not every one. The profile covers about 78,000 clones, with around nine tenths appearing a single time and less than 5% taken by the ten largest. The sequenced sample was peripheral blood. V usage is TRBV30 and J usage is TRBJ1-1; the D is unclear. This clonotype was sampled from a man in his fifties with active or convalescent COVID-19. CDR3 coding DNA: TGTGCCTGGAGTTACGGGAATGGTCTTGCTTTCTTT. Its translation is CAWSYGNGLAFF.